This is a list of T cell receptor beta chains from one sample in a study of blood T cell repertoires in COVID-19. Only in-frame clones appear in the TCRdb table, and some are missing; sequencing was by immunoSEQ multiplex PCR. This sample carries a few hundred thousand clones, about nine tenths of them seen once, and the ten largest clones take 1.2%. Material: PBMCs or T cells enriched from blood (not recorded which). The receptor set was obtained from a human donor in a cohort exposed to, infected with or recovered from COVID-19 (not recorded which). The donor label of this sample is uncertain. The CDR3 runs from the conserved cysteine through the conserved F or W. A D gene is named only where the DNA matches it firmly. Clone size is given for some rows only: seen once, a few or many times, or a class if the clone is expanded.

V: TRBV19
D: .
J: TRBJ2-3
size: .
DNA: TGTGCCAGTAGTATAGATTGGCAGGTTCCCACAGATACGCAGTATTTT
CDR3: CASSIDWQVPTDTQYF

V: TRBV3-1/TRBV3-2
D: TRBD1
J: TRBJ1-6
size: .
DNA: TGTGCCAGCAGCCTAGGGGGCGATAATTCACCCCTCCACTTT
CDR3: CASSLGGDNSPLHF

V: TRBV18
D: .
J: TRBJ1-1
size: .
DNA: TGTGCCAGCTCACCTCGCAGGGACTTAGACACTGAAGCTTTCTTT
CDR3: CASSPRRDLDTEAFF

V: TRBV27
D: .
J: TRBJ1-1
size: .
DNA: TGTGCCAGCAGTCGTGGCACCACTGAAGCTTTCTTT
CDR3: CASSRGTTEAFF

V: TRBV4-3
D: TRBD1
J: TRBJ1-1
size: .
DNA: TGCGCCAGCAGCCAAGACGGGACAGGGGCTGAAGCTTTCTTT
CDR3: CASSQDGTGAEAFF

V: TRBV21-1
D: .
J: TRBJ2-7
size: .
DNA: TGTGCCAGCAGCAAGGTTCAGGCTGGACTAGCGGGGGAGCAGTACTTC
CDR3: CASSKVQAGLAGEQYF

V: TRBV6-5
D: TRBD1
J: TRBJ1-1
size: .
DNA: TGTGCCAGCAGTTACGGGACAGTTAACACTGAAGCTTTCTTT
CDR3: CASSYGTVNTEAFF

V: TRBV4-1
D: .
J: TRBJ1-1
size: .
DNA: TGCGCCAGCAGCCAGAATACCGCCGGGACGGGGGCTGAAGCTTTCTTT
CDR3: CASSQNTAGTGAEAFF

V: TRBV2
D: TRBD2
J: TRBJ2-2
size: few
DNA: TGTGCCAGCAGGGGGAGGGACGGCACCGGGGAGCTGTTTTTT
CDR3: CASRGRDGTGELFF

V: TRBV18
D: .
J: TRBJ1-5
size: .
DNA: TGTGCCAGCTCACCGGGCCGGAATCAGCCCCAGCATTTT
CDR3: CASSPGRNQPQHF

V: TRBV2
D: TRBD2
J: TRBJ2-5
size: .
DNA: TGTGCCAGCAGGAAGCGGACTAGCGGGGGCCATCAGACCCAGTACTTC
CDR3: CASRKRTSGGHQTQYF

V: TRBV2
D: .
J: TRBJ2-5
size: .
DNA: TGTGCCAGCAGTGTAGGGGTCGAACCCGAGACCCAGTACTTC
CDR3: CASSVGVEPETQYF

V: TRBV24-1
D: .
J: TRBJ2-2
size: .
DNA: TGTGCTTCGGGGGGCGGCGCGAACACCGGGGAGCTGTTTTTT
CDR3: CASGGGANTGELFF

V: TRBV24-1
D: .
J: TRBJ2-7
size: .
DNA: TGTGCCACCAGTGCAGGAAGAGCAGTCTTGGGCTCCTACGAGCAGTACTTC
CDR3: CATSAGRAVLGSYEQYF

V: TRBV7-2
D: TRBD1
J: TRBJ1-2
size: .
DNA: TGTGCCAGCAGCTTAGCAGGGGGCGTATTCTATGGCTACACCTTC
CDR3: CASSLAGGVFYGYTF

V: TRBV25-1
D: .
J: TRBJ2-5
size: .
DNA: TGTGCCAGCAGTGATTTCTATGGGAGGGAGACCCAGTACTTC
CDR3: CASSDFYGRETQYF

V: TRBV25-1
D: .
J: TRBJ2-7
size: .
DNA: TGTGCCAGCAGTGAGGTCAGGGCCGACGAGCAGTACTTC
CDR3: CASSEVRADEQYF

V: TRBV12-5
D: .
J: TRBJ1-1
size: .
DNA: TGTGCTAGTGGTTTAATCGACGAGGGCACTGAAGCTTTCTTT
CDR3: CASGLIDEGTEAFF

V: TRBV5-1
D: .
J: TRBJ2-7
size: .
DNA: TGCGCCAGCAGCTTGGGACACCTCTACGAGCAGTACTTC
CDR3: CASSLGHLYEQYF

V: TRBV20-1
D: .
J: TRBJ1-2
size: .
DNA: TGCAGTGCCGGAGGGTTCTATGGCTACACCTTC
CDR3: CSAGGFYGYTF

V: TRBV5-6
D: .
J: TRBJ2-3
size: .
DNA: TGTGCCAGCAGCTTGTTCACTCTTCGGGCAGATACGCAGTATTTT
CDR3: CASSLFTLRADTQYF

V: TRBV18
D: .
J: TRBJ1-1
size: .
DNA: TGTGCCAGCTCACCACTCGCGGCCCCGGGGGGCCGGGCTGAAGCTTTCTTT
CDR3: CASSPLAAPGGRAEAFF

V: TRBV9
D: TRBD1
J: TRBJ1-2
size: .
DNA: TGTGCCAGCAGCGTGGGGGACAGTGAGTATGGCTACACCTTC
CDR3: CASSVGDSEYGYTF

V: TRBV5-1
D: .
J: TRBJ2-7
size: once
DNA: TGCGCCAGCAGCTTGGTAAAGAAGCGAGACTACGAGCAGTACTTC
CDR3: CASSLVKKRDYEQYF

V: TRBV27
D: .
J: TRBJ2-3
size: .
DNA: TGTGCCAGCAGTTCCTATCTCCGACAGCGCACAGATACGCAGTATTTT
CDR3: CASSSYLRQRTDTQYF

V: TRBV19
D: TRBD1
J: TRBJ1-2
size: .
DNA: TGTGCCATCAAAACCGGGACAGGGATTAATGGCTACACCTTC
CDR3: CAIKTGTGINGYTF

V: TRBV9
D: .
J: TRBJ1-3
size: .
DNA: TGTGCCAGCAGCGTAGCTACGGGAGGACGTGGAAACACCATATATTTT
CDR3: CASSVATGGRGNTIYF

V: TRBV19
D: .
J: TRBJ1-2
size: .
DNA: TGTGCCAGTAGGAGTTCAGGGTTAGTTAACTATGGCTACACCTTC
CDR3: CASRSSGLVNYGYTF

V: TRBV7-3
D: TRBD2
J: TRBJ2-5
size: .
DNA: TGTGCCAGCAGCGCTACGGCGGGGGACCTAGAGACCCAGTACTTC
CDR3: CASSATAGDLETQYF

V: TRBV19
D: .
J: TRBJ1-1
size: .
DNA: TGTGCCAGTAGTATCCCCCCAGGGGAGGCTTTCTTT
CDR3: CASSIPPGEAFF

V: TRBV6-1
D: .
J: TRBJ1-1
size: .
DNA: TGTGCCAGCAGTGAAGGATCCAGGGGACGGCTGAACACTGAAGCTTTCTTT
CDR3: CASSEGSRGRLNTEAFF

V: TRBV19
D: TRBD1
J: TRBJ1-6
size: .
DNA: TGTGCCAGTAGTGCCTCCGGGACAGGGTTTTGGGATTCACCCCTCCACTTT
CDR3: CASSASGTGFWDSPLHF

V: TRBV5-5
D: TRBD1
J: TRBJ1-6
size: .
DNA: TGTGCCAGCAGCTTGATGGGGACAGGGGATTCACCCCTCCACTTT
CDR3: CASSLMGTGDSPLHF

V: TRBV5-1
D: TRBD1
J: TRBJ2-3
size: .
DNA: TGCGCCAGCAGCCCAACAGGGGGCGGCACAGATACGCAGTATTTT
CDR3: CASSPTGGGTDTQYF

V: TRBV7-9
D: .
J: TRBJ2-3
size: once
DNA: TGTGCCAGCAGCTTCCGGGATACGCAGTATTTT
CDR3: CASSFRDTQYF

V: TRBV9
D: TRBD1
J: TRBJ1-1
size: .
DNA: TGTGCCAGCAGCTTGGGGCACCGCGGGACAGGGGGATTGGCTTTCTTT
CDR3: CASSLGHRGTGGLAFF

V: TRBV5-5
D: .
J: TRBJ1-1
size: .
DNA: TGTGCCAGCAAGCCAGGCGGGAACATGAACACTGAAGCTTTCTTT
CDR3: CASKPGGNMNTEAFF

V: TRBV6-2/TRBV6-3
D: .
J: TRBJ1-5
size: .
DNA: TGTGCCAGCAGTATAGGAGTTAGCAATCAGCCCCAGCATTTT
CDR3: CASSIGVSNQPQHF

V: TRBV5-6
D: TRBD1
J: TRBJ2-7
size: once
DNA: TGTGCCAGCAGCTCCAAGACAGGGCTGAGGTACGAGCAGTACTTC
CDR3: CASSSKTGLRYEQYF

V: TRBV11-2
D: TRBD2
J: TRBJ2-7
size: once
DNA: TGTGCCAGCACTAGCGGGGGGAATCCCTACGAGCAGTACTTC
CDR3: CASTSGGNPYEQYF

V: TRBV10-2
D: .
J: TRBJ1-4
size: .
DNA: TGCGCCAGCAGAGGATATGGACAGAATGAAAAACTGTTTTTT
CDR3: CASRGYGQNEKLFF

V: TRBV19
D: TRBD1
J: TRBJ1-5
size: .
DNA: TGTGCCACCTCAATCCGACAGCTGACAGGGTTGAATCAGCCCCAGCATTTT
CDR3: CATSIRQLTGLNQPQHF

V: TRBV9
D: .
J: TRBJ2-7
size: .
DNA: TGTGCCAGCAGCCGAGCCGGTAACGAGCAGTACTTC
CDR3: CASSRAGNEQYF

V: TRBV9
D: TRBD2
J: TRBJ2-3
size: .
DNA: TGTGCCAGCAGCGCAAGACTAGCGGGGGACACAGATACGCAGTATTTT
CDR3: CASSARLAGDTDTQYF

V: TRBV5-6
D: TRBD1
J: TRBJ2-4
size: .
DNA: TGTGCCAGCAGCGAGTACAGGGGTTTGGGCCCTACGTCCAAAAACATTCAGTACTTC
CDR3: CASSEYRGLGPTSKNIQYF

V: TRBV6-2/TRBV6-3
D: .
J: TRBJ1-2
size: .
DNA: TGTGCCAGCAGTTTCCAGAAAGGGGGAGGCTACACCTTC
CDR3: CASSFQKGGGYTF

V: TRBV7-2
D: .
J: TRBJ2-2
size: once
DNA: TGTGCCAGCAGCTTAACCGGGGTCGGGGAGCTGTTTTTT
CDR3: CASSLTGVGELFF

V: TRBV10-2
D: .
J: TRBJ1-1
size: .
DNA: TGCGCCAGCAACTGGGGCGCGAACACTGAAGCTTTCTTT
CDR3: CASNWGANTEAFF

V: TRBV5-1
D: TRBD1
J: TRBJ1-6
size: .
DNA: TGCGCCAGCAGCCTGGGACAGTCAAATTCACCCCTCCACTTT
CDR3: CASSLGQSNSPLHF

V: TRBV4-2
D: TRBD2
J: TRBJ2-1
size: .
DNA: TGTGCCAGCAGCTGGGGGGGAGGGGAGCAGTTCTTC
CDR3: CASSWGGGEQFF

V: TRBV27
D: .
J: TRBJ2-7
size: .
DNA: TGTGCCAGCAGTTCAGGCAGCCTTACTTCCTACGAGCAGTACTTC
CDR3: CASSSGSLTSYEQYF

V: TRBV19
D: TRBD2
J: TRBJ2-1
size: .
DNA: TGTGCCAGTAGTATGGGACTAGCGGACAATGAGCAGTTCTTC
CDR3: CASSMGLADNEQFF

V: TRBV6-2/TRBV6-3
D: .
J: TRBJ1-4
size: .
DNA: TGTGCCAGCAGTGATTCCTCCGGGTCTGAAAAACTGTTTTTT
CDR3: CASSDSSGSEKLFF